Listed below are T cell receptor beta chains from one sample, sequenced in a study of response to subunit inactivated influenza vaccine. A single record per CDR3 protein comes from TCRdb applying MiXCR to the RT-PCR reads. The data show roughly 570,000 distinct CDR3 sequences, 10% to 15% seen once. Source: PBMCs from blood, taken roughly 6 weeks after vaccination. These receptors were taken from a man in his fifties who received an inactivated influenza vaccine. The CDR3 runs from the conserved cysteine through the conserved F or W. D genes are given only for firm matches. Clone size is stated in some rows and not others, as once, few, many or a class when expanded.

CDR3 DNA: TGTGCCAGCAGTTTATATAAGGCGGGAGCTGTAGATACGCAGTATTTT
CDR3 protein: CASSLYKAGAVDTQYF
clone size: NA
J gene: TRBJ2-3
V gene: TRBV28
D gene: TRBD2

CDR3 DNA: TGCGCCAGCAGCTCTTCGGCTGCTGCGTCCAGGGAGACCCAGTACTTC
CDR3 protein: CASSSSAAASRETQYF
clone size: NA
J gene: TRBJ2-5
V gene: TRBV5-1
D gene: NA

CDR3 DNA: TGTGCCAGCAGTTACGCACCCGGAGGGGAGCAGTTCTTC
CDR3 protein: CASSYAPGGEQFF
clone size: few
J gene: TRBJ2-1
V gene: TRBV6-2/TRBV6-3
D gene: NA

CDR3 DNA: TGTGCCACCAGCAAGCCCTCAGGGGAGGAGACCCAGTACTTC
CDR3 protein: CATSKPSGEETQYF
clone size: NA
J gene: TRBJ2-5
V gene: TRBV15
D gene: NA

CDR3 DNA: TGTGCCAGCAGCCGGACACAGGGTAGCAATCAGCCCCAGCATTTT
CDR3 protein: CASSRTQGSNQPQHF
clone size: few
J gene: TRBJ1-5
V gene: TRBV6-1
D gene: NA

CDR3 DNA: TGTGCCAGCAGCTCGACAGGGAGCACAGATACGCAGTATTTT
CDR3 protein: CASSSTGSTDTQYF
clone size: many
J gene: TRBJ2-3
V gene: TRBV7-2
D gene: TRBD1

CDR3 DNA: TGCGCCAGCAGCCCTGGTCGGGACAGTAATTCACCCCTCCACTTT
CDR3 protein: CASSPGRDSNSPLHF
clone size: many
J gene: TRBJ1-6
V gene: TRBV4-3
D gene: TRBD1

CDR3 DNA: TGTGCCAGCAGTGAAGGTCGATTCGGACAGGGAAGAAGCCAGTTCTTC
CDR3 protein: CASSEGRFGQGRSQFF
clone size: NA
J gene: TRBJ2-1
V gene: TRBV6-1
D gene: TRBD1

CDR3 DNA: TGCGCCAGCAGCACGACAGGGGGCAGGGGAGAGACCCAGTACTTC
CDR3 protein: CASSTTGGRGETQYF
clone size: few
J gene: TRBJ2-5
V gene: TRBV5-1
D gene: TRBD1

CDR3 DNA: TGCGCCAGCAGCCAGACGGGACAGCTGAACACTGAAGCTTTCTTT
CDR3 protein: CASSQTGQLNTEAFF
clone size: NA
J gene: TRBJ1-1
V gene: TRBV5-1
D gene: TRBD1

CDR3 DNA: TGCGCCAGCAGCCAATATGAAGGGGCATTAACCGGGGAGCTGTTTTTT
CDR3 protein: CASSQYEGALTGELFF
clone size: NA
J gene: TRBJ2-2
V gene: TRBV4-3
D gene: NA

CDR3 DNA: TGCAGCGTTGAAGGTGTAGGTACAGCTAGAGGGGAGACCCAGTACTTC
CDR3 protein: CSVEGVGTARGETQYF
clone size: many
J gene: TRBJ2-5
V gene: TRBV29-1
D gene: NA

CDR3 DNA: TGTGCCAGCAGTTTCATCCCCCAGTCCGAGCAGTACTTC
CDR3 protein: CASSFIPQSEQYF
clone size: few
J gene: TRBJ2-7
V gene: TRBV12-3/TRBV12-4
D gene: NA

CDR3 DNA: TGTGCCAGCAGCTTTTGGGACAGCCTCCTAAGCGGCTATGGCTACACCTTC
CDR3 protein: CASSFWDSLLSGYGYTF
clone size: NA
J gene: TRBJ1-2
V gene: TRBV6-2/TRBV6-3
D gene: TRBD1

CDR3 DNA: TGTGCCACCAGTGATCCCGGGACAGGGGACCACAATGAGCAGTTCTTC
CDR3 protein: CATSDPGTGDHNEQFF
clone size: NA
J gene: TRBJ2-1
V gene: TRBV24-1
D gene: TRBD1

CDR3 DNA: TGTGCCAGCAGTCCGCCGACAGGGGGTAACACTGAAGCTTTCTTT
CDR3 protein: CASSPPTGGNTEAFF
clone size: few
J gene: TRBJ1-1
V gene: TRBV12-3/TRBV12-4
D gene: TRBD1

CDR3 DNA: TGTGCCAGCAGCATTCACCATGGCGGGACAGGGTGGTCCTACGAGCAGTACTTC
CDR3 protein: CASSIHHGGTGWSYEQYF
clone size: NA
J gene: TRBJ2-7
V gene: TRBV11-2
D gene: TRBD1

CDR3 DNA: TGTGCCAGTGGGACGGGCGGTTGGTACAATGAGCAGTTCTTC
CDR3 protein: CASGTGGWYNEQFF
clone size: few
J gene: TRBJ2-1
V gene: TRBV27
D gene: NA

CDR3 DNA: TGCAGCGTTGCAACTAGCGGACCCACAGATACGCAGTATTTT
CDR3 protein: CSVATSGPTDTQYF
clone size: many
J gene: TRBJ2-3
V gene: TRBV29-1
D gene: TRBD2

CDR3 DNA: TGTGCCAGCAGCACCAACCGGGACAGGTTCGAGCAGTACTTC
CDR3 protein: CASSTNRDRFEQYF
clone size: NA
J gene: TRBJ2-7
V gene: TRBV11-2
D gene: TRBD1

CDR3 DNA: TGTGCCAGCAGCCCCCCGGGCAGGGCCTACGAGCAGTACTTC
CDR3 protein: CASSPPGRAYEQYF
clone size: NA
J gene: TRBJ2-7
V gene: TRBV5-6
D gene: NA

CDR3 DNA: TGTGCCACCAGCAGGAGTACGGGGGCCTACAATGAGCAGTTCTTC
CDR3 protein: CATSRSTGAYNEQFF
clone size: NA
J gene: TRBJ2-1
V gene: TRBV15
D gene: NA

CDR3 DNA: TGCGCCAGCAGCCAAGATATACAAGACCAATTACGCGAGCAGTACTTC
CDR3 protein: CASSQDIQDQLREQYF
clone size: few
J gene: TRBJ2-7
V gene: TRBV4-3
D gene: NA

CDR3 DNA: TGCGCCAGCAGCTTGGCAACCGGTAGGACTGAAGCTTTCTTT
CDR3 protein: CASSLATGRTEAFF
clone size: few
J gene: TRBJ1-1
V gene: TRBV5-1
D gene: NA

CDR3 DNA: TGCAGTGCTATTCCGTATGGGTACGAGCAGTACTTC
CDR3 protein: CSAIPYGYEQYF
clone size: many
J gene: TRBJ2-7
V gene: TRBV20-1
D gene: NA

CDR3 DNA: TGCAGTGCTAGAGGGCTTGGACTATCCTACGAGCAGTACTTC
CDR3 protein: CSARGLGLSYEQYF
clone size: few
J gene: TRBJ2-7
V gene: TRBV20-1
D gene: NA

CDR3 DNA: TGCGCCAGCAGCCAAGAACGGGACAGGGGGGACCATGAGCAGTTCTTC
CDR3 protein: CASSQERDRGDHEQFF
clone size: many
J gene: TRBJ2-1
V gene: TRBV4-1
D gene: TRBD1

CDR3 DNA: TGTGCCATCAGTGAGTCGAGGGCTTACAGGGTTTTTCAGCCCCAGCATTTT
CDR3 protein: CAISESRAYRVFQPQHF
clone size: NA
J gene: TRBJ1-5
V gene: TRBV10-3
D gene: NA

CDR3 DNA: TGTGCCAGCAGTTTCCGGACAGGGCTGAGCAATCAGCCCCAGCATTTT
CDR3 protein: CASSFRTGLSNQPQHF
clone size: NA
J gene: TRBJ1-5
V gene: TRBV12-3/TRBV12-4
D gene: TRBD1

CDR3 DNA: TGTGCCAGCATACCCAGCTCCGGGACAGGCCCTTACGAGCAGTACTTC
CDR3 protein: CASIPSSGTGPYEQYF
clone size: NA
J gene: TRBJ2-7
V gene: TRBV28
D gene: TRBD1

CDR3 DNA: TGCAGCGTTGAAGAACGGCTGGATCCTACAGATACGCAGTATTTT
CDR3 protein: CSVEERLDPTDTQYF
clone size: many
J gene: TRBJ2-3
V gene: TRBV29-1
D gene: NA

CDR3 DNA: TGTGCCAGCACCATACCGACAGGAACCTACGAGCAGTACTTC
CDR3 protein: CASTIPTGTYEQYF
clone size: few
J gene: TRBJ2-7
V gene: TRBV2
D gene: NA

CDR3 DNA: TGTGCCAGCAGCCAAGAAATGGTTCCTGGCTATGGCTACACCTTC
CDR3 protein: CASSQEMVPGYGYTF
clone size: few
J gene: TRBJ1-2
V gene: TRBV14
D gene: NA

CDR3 DNA: TGCGCCAGCAGCCCGCTGGCGGGGGGCGCGGGAGAGACCCAGTACTTC
CDR3 protein: CASSPLAGGAGETQYF
clone size: NA
J gene: TRBJ2-5
V gene: TRBV5-1
D gene: TRBD2

CDR3 DNA: TGTGCCACCAGCCCGAATAGCGGGAGGGCCAATGAGCAGTTCTTC
CDR3 protein: CATSPNSGRANEQFF
clone size: NA
J gene: TRBJ2-1
V gene: TRBV24-1
D gene: TRBD2

CDR3 DNA: TGTGCCAGCAGCTTAGCCAGGGCCGGGGGCAATGAGCAGTTCTTC
CDR3 protein: CASSLARAGGNEQFF
clone size: NA
J gene: TRBJ2-1
V gene: TRBV11-2
D gene: NA

CDR3 DNA: TGTGCCAGCAGCTTAGGAGTGGCGGGGACCCAGTACTTC
CDR3 protein: CASSLGVAGTQYF
clone size: NA
J gene: TRBJ2-5
V gene: TRBV11-2
D gene: NA

CDR3 DNA: TGTGCCAGCAGCTTAGTTCCCAGTGAAAGCTCCTATAATTCACCCCTCCACTTT
CDR3 protein: CASSLVPSESSYNSPLHF
clone size: many
J gene: TRBJ1-6
V gene: TRBV7-8
D gene: NA

CDR3 DNA: TGTGCCAGCAGCTTAGGTTCCAGCGGCAGCACAGATACGCAGTATTTT
CDR3 protein: CASSLGSSGSTDTQYF
clone size: NA
J gene: TRBJ2-3
V gene: TRBV7-2
D gene: NA

CDR3 DNA: TGTGCCAGCAGTGGGGTCTTCTCTGGGGCCAACGTCCTGACTTTC
CDR3 protein: CASSGVFSGANVLTF
clone size: many
J gene: TRBJ2-6
V gene: TRBV25-1
D gene: NA

CDR3 DNA: TGCAGTGCGTCAGACAGGGGAAAAGAGACCCAGTACTTC
CDR3 protein: CSASDRGKETQYF
clone size: many
J gene: TRBJ2-5
V gene: TRBV20-1
D gene: TRBD1

CDR3 DNA: TGCAGTGCTTACATGGGACTAGCGGGAGATTTTGTAGATACGCAGTATTTT
CDR3 protein: CSAYMGLAGDFVDTQYF
clone size: few
J gene: TRBJ2-3
V gene: TRBV20-1
D gene: TRBD2

CDR3 DNA: TGTGCCAGCAGCTTCGGTGGTAATTCCGGAAACACCATATATTTT
CDR3 protein: CASSFGGNSGNTIYF
clone size: NA
J gene: TRBJ1-3
V gene: TRBV5-6
D gene: NA

CDR3 DNA: TGTGCCAGCAGCGCCGGAGGGCGGAGCTCCTACGAGCAGTACTTC
CDR3 protein: CASSAGGRSSYEQYF
clone size: few
J gene: TRBJ2-7
V gene: TRBV28
D gene: NA

CDR3 DNA: TGTGCCAGCAGCTTAAACAGAGGGTCAGATACGCAGTATTTT
CDR3 protein: CASSLNRGSDTQYF
clone size: few
J gene: TRBJ2-3
V gene: TRBV11-2
D gene: NA

CDR3 DNA: TGTGCCAGCAGCTTAGGGGGGACGGAGACCCAGTACTTC
CDR3 protein: CASSLGGTETQYF
clone size: many
J gene: TRBJ2-5
V gene: TRBV7-8
D gene: NA

CDR3 DNA: TGCAGCGTTGACAGGGGGGGGGAAAAACTGTTTTTT
CDR3 protein: CSVDRGGEKLFF
clone size: NA
J gene: TRBJ1-4
V gene: TRBV29-1
D gene: TRBD1

CDR3 DNA: TGTGCCATCAGTGAGAGCTGGTTAGCGGGGCATGAGCAGTTCTTC
CDR3 protein: CAISESWLAGHEQFF
clone size: many
J gene: TRBJ2-1
V gene: TRBV10-3
D gene: TRBD2

CDR3 DNA: TGTGCCAGCAGCGCAGGGACACTAGGAGAGACCCAGTACTTC
CDR3 protein: CASSAGTLGETQYF
clone size: few
J gene: TRBJ2-5
V gene: TRBV7-9
D gene: NA

CDR3 DNA: TGTGCCAGCAGTTCCGGGACCTCCGAGGAGGCCTTC
CDR3 protein: CASSSGTSEEAF
clone size: NA
J gene: TRBJ2-1
V gene: TRBV12-3/TRBV12-4
D gene: NA

CDR3 DNA: TGTGCCAGCAGCCAAGATTGGCGCAATTCACCCCTCCACTTT
CDR3 protein: CASSQDWRNSPLHF
clone size: NA
J gene: TRBJ1-6
V gene: TRBV4-2
D gene: NA

CDR3 DNA: TGCAGTGCTAGAGATCTCGTCTCGCGGCAGGGTCCCTACGAGCAGTACTTC
CDR3 protein: CSARDLVSRQGPYEQYF
clone size: many
J gene: TRBJ2-7
V gene: TRBV20-1
D gene: NA

CDR3 DNA: TGTGCCAGCATGGACCGAGACAGGGGGAGCTACAATGAGCAGTTCTTC
CDR3 protein: CASMDRDRGSYNEQFF
clone size: few
J gene: TRBJ2-1
V gene: TRBV13
D gene: TRBD1

CDR3 DNA: TGTGCCAGCAGCCAGACAGTCAATCAGCCCCAGCATTTT
CDR3 protein: CASSQTVNQPQHF
clone size: few
J gene: TRBJ1-5
V gene: TRBV7-3
D gene: NA

CDR3 DNA: TGTGCCAGCAGTCCACAGGCTTGGGGCAACTATGGCTACACCTTC
CDR3 protein: CASSPQAWGNYGYTF
clone size: NA
J gene: TRBJ1-2
V gene: TRBV12-3/TRBV12-4
D gene: NA

CDR3 DNA: TGTGCCAGCAGCCAAGAGGGGGCCGGGATCTACGAGCAGTACTTC
CDR3 protein: CASSQEGAGIYEQYF
clone size: NA
J gene: TRBJ2-7
V gene: TRBV4-2
D gene: NA

CDR3 DNA: TGTGCCAGCAGTACCCGGGACAGGGCGGCAGAGACCCAGTACTTC
CDR3 protein: CASSTRDRAAETQYF
clone size: NA
J gene: TRBJ2-5
V gene: TRBV6-1
D gene: TRBD1